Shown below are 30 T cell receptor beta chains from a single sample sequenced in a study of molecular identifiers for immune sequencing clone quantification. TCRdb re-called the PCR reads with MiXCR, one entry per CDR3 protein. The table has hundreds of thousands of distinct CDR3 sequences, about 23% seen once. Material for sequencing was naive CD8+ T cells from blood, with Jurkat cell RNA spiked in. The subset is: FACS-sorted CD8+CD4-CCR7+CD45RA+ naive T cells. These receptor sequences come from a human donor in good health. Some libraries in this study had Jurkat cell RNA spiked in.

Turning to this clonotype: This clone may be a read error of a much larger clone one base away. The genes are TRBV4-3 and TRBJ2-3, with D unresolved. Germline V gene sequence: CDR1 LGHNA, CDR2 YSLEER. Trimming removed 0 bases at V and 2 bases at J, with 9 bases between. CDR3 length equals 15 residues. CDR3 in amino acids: CASSQEIQTTDTQYF. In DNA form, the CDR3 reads TGCGCCAGCAGCCAAGAGATCCAGACCACAGATACGCAGTATTTT.

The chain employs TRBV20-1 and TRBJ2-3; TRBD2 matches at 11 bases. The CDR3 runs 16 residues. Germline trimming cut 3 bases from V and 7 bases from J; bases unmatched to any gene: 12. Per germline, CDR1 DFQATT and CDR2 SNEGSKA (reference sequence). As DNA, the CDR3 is TGCAGTGCTAGGGACCCTAGCGGGGGGATATCCAATACGCAGTATTTT. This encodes CSARDPSGGISNTQYF.

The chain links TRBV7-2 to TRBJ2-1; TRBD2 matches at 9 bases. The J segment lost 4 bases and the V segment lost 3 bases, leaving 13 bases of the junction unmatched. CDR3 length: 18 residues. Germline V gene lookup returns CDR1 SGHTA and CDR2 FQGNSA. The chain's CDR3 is CASSLSTRGGANYNEQFF. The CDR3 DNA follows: TGTGCCAGCAGCTTGTCGACTCGCGGGGGGGCAAATTACAATGAGCAGTTCTTC.

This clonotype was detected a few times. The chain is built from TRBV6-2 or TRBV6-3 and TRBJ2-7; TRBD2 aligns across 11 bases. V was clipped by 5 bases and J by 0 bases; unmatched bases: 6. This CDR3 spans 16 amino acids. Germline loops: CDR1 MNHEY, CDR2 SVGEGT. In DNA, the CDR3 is TGTGCCAGCAGTCCCCTTAGCGGGGGGGACTCCTACGAGCAGTACTTC. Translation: CASSPLSGGDSYEQYF.

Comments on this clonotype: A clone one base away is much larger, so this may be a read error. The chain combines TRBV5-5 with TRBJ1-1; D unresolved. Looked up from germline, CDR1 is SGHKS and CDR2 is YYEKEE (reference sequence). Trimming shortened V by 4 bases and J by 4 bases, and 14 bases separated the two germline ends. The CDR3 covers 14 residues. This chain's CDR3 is CASSMGGLGTEAFF. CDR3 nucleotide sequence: TGTGCCAGCAGCATGGGAGGGCTGGGCACTGAAGCTTTCTTT. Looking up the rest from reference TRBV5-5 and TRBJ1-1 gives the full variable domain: DAGVTQSPTHLIKTRGQQVTLRCSPISGHKSVSWYQQVLGQGPQFIFQYYEKEERGRGNFPDRFSARQFPNYSSELNVNALLLGDSALYLCASSMGGLGTEAFFGQGTRLTVV.

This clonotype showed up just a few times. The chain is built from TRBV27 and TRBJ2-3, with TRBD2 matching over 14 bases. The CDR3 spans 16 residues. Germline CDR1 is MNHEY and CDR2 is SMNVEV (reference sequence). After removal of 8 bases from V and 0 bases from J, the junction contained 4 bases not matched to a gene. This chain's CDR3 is CASGTSGRASTDTQYF. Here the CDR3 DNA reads TGTGCCAGCGGGACTAGCGGGAGAGCTAGCACAGATACGCAGTATTTT.

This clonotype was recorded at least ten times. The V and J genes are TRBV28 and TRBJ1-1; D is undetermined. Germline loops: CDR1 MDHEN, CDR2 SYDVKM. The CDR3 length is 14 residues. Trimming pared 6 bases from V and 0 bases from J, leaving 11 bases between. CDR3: CASRREAMNTEAFF. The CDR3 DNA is TGTGCCAGCAGGAGGGAAGCGATGAACACTGAAGCTTTCTTT.

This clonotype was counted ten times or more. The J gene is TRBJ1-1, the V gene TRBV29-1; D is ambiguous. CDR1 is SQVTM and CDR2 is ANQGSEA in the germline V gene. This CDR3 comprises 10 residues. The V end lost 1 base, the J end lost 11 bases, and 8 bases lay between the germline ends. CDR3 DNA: TGCAGCGTTGAAGTCAATGGTGCTTTCTTT. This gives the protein CSVEVNGAFF.

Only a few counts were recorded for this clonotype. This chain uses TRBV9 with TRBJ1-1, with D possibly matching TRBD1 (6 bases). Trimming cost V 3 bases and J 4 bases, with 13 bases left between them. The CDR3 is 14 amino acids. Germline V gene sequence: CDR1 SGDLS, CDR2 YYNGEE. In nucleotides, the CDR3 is TGTGCCAGCAGCGGGGACACCCGGGGCACTGAAGCTTTCTTT. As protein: CASSGDTRGTEAFF.

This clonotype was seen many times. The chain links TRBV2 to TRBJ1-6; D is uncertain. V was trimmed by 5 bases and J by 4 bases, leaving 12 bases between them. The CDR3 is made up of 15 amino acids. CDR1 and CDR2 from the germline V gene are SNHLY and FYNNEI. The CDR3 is CASSPGLLYNSPLHF. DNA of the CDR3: TGTGCCAGCAGTCCAGGACTACTATATAATTCACCCCTCCACTTT.

Here the CDR3 reads CASSQAPWTGDLNQPQHF. The CDR3 DNA sequence: TGTGCCAGCAGCCAAGCTCCCTGGACAGGGGATCTCAATCAGCCCCAGCATTTT. The V and J genes are TRBV3-1 and TRBJ1-5, with TRBD1 matching 9 bases. The CDR3 has 18 residues. The J segment lost 3 bases and the V segment lost 1 base, leaving 10 bases of the junction unmatched. Germline CDR1 reads LGHDT; CDR2 reads YNNKEL (reference sequence).

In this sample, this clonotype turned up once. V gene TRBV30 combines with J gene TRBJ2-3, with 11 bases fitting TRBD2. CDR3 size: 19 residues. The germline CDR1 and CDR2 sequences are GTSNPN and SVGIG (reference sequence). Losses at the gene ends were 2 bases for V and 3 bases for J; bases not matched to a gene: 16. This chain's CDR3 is CAWSQGGLAGGLATDTQYF. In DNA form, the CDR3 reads TGTGCCTGGAGTCAGGGGGGGCTAGCGGGAGGTTTAGCAACAGATACGCAGTATTTT.

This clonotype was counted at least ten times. The CDR3 sequence: CASSVETSGTLYEQYF. CDR3 sequence (DNA): TGCGCCAGCAGCGTAGAGACTAGCGGGACCCTCTACGAGCAGTACTTC. The J gene is TRBJ2-7, the V gene TRBV5-1; 11 nucleotides align to TRBD2. The CDR3 length is 16 residues. Trimming cost V 4 bases and J 3 bases; bases outside gene matches: 9. Germline V gene data show CDR1 as SGHRS and CDR2 as YFSETQ. The complete variable domain, with remaining parts taken from reference TRBV5-1 and TRBJ2-7, reads KAGVTQTPRYLIKTRGQQVTLSCSPISGHRSVSWYQQTPGQGLQFLFEYFSETQRNKGNFPGRFSGRQFSNSRSEMNVSTLELGDSALYLCASSVETSGTLYEQYFGPGTRLTVT.

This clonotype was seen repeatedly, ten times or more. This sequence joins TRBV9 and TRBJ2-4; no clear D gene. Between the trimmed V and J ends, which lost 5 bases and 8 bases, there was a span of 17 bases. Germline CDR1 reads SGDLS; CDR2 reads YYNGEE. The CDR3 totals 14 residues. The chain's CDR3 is CASSLGTRWDIQYF. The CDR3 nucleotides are TGTGCCAGCAGTTTAGGAACAAGGTGGGACATTCAGTACTTC.

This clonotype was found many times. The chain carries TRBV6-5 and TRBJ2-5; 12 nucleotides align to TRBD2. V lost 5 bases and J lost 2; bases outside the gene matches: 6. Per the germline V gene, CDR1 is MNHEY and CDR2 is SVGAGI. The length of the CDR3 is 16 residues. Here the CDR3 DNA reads TGTGCCAGCAGTCTCCTAGCGGGGGGGCGTCAAGAGACCCAGTACTTC. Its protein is CASSLLAGGRQETQYF.

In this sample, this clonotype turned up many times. The DNA for the CDR3 is TGTGCCAGCAGCAAAGTGGACAGACCCAACCATGAAAAACTGTTTTTT. As protein: CASSKVDRPNHEKLFF. The rearrangement joins TRBV21-1 to TRBJ1-4; TRBD1, as called in the table, went unchecked against the DNA. TRBV21-1 is a pseudogene. This CDR3 has 16 amino acids.

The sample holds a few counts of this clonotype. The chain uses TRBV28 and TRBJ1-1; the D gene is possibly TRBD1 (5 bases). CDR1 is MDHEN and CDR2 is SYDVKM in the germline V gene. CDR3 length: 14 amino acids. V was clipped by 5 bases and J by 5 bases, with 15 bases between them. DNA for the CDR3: TGTGCCAGCAGTCTCACCCGACAGACAACTGAAGCTTTCTTT. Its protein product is CASSLTRQTTEAFF.

CDR3 in amino acids: CASSLQGVQTEAFF. The CDR3 coding sequence is TGTGCCAGCAGTTTGCAGGGGGTACAGACTGAAGCTTTCTTT. V usage is TRBV28 and J usage is TRBJ1-1; 7 bases agree with TRBD1. The CDR3 has 14 amino acids. From germline, CDR1 is MDHEN and CDR2 SYDVKM. The J segment lost 5 bases and the V segment lost 3 bases, leaving 6 bases of the junction unmatched.

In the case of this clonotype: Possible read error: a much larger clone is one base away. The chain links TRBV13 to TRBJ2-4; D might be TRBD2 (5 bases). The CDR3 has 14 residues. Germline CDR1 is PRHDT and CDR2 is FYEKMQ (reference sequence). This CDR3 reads CASSANLAKHIQYF. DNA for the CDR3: TGTGCCAGCAGCGCGAACCTAGCCAAACACATTCAGTACTTC.

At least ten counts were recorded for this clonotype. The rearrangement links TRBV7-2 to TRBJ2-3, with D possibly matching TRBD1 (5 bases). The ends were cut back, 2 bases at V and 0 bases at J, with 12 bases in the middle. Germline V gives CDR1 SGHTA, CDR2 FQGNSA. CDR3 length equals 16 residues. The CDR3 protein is CASSLQDTLSTDTQYF. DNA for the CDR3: TGTGCCAGCAGCTTACAGGACACCCTTAGCACAGATACGCAGTATTTT.

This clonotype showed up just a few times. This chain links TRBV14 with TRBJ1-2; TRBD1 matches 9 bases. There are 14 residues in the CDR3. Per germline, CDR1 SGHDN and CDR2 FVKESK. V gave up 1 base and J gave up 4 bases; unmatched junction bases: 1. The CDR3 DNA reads TGTGCCAGCAGCCAAGGACAGGGGGTCTATGGCTACACCTTC. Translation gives CASSQGQGVYGYTF.

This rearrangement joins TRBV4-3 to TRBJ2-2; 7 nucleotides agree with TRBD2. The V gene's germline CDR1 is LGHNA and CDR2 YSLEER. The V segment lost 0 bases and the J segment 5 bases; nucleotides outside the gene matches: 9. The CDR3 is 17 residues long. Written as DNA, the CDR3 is TGCGCCAGCAGCCAAGATCGCGGGGGAGCGGTGACCGGGGAGCTGTTTTTT. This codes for CASSQDRGGAVTGELFF.

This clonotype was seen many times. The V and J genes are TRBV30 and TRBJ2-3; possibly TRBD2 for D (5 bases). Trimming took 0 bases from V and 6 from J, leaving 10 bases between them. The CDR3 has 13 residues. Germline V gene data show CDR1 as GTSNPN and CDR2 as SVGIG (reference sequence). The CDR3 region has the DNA TGTGCCTGGAGTGTACTAGAATCTGATACGCAGTATTTT. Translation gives CAWSVLESDTQYF.

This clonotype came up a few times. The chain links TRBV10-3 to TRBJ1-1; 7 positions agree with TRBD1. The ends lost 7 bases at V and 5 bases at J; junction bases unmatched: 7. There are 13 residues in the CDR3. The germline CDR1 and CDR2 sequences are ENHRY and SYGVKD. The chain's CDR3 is CAIKEGAWTEAFF. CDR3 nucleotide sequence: TGTGCCATCAAGGAGGGGGCATGGACTGAAGCTTTCTTT.

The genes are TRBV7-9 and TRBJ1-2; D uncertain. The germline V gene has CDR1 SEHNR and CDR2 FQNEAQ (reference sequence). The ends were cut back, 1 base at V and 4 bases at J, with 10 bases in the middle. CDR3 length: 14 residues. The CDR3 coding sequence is TGTGCCAGCAGCTTAGACAGCCGATTCTATGGCTACACCTTC. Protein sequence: CASSLDSRFYGYTF.

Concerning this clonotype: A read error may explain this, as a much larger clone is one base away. CDR3 nucleotide sequence: TGTGCCACCAGCCCGGTAGCTAGCTCCTACGGGCAGTACTTC. This sequence encodes CATSPVASSYGQYF. The genes are TRBV28 and TRBJ2-7; D is possibly TRBD2 (5 bases). CDR1 MDHEN and CDR2 SYDVKM come from the germline V gene. The CDR3 has 14 amino acids.

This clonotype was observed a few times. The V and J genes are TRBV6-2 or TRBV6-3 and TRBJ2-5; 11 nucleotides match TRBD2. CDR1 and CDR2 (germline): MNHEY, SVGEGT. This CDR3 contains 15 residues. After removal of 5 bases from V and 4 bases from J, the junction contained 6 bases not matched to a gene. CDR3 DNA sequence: TGTGCCAGCAGTCGAACTAGCGGGAGTTCAGAGACCCAGTACTTC. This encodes CASSRTSGSSETQYF.

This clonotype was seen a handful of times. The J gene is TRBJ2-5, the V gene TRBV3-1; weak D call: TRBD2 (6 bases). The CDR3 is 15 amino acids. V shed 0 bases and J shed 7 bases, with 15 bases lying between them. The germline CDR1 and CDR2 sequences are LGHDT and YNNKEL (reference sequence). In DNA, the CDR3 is TGTGCCAGCAGCCAAGAGGGACTCGGACGGACGACCCAGTACTTC. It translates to CASSQEGLGRTTQYF.

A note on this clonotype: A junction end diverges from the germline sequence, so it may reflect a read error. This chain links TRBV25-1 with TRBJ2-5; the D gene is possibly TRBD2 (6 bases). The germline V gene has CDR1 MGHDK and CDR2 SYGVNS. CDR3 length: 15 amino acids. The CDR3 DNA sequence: TGTGCCAGCACCCCCGGGCCGGGAGTGCAAGAGCCCCAGTACTTC. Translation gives CASTPGPGVQEPQYF.

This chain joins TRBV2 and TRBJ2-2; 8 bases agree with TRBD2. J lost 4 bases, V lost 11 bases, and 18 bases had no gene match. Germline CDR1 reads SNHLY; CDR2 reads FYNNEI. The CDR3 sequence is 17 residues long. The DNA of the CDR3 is TGTGCCGTCGAGATAGACGGGGGGGCCTATCGCACCGGGGAGCTGTTTTTT. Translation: CAVEIDGGAYRTGELFF. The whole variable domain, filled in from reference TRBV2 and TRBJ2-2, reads EPEVTQTPSHQVTQMGQEVILRCVPISNHLYFYWYRQILGQKVEFLVSFYNNEISEKSEIFDDQFSVERPDGSNFTLKIRSTKLEDSAMYFCAVEIDGGAYRTGELFFGEGSRLTVL.